This is a list of T cell receptor beta chains from one sample in a study of blood T cell repertoires in COVID-19. Sequencing was performed with immunoSEQ multiplex PCR; in TCRdb, only in-frame clones are kept and a portion is missing. The data hold tens of thousands of clones, with around 79% observed a single time. The specimen sequenced was peripheral blood. Receptor source: a woman in her 70s with acute or convalescent COVID-19. Both conserved end residues are part of each CDR3. The D gene is left open where the match is weak. Size values are once, few and many counts, or a class for expanded clones, and some rows have none.

d_call j_call cdr3_length clone_size v_call cdr3_aa cdr3_nt
TRBD1 TRBJ1-5 15 - TRBV19 CASSKSQRGPQPQHF TGTGCCAGTAGTAAAAGTCAGAGGGGGCCTCAGCCCCAGCATTTT
- TRBJ1-1 13 - TRBV5-6 CASSLALNERAFF TGTGCCAGCAGTTTGGCCCTAAATGAGAGGGCTTTCTTT
- TRBJ1-1 11 - TRBV6-2/TRBV6-3 CASSLRSEAFF TGTGCCAGCAGTCTTCGTAGTGAAGCTTTCTTT
TRBD1 TRBJ1-1 15 - TRBV5-1 CASSPAEGAGSEAFF TGCGCCAGCAGCCCGGCGGAGGGGGCGGGGTCTGAAGCTTTCTTT
TRBD1 TRBJ1-2 15 few TRBV19 CASRTGTGHSYGYTF TGTGCCAGTAGAACCGGGACAGGGCACTCCTATGGCTACACCTTC
- TRBJ2-1 13 - TRBV5-4 CASSLGSGDEQFF TGTGCCAGCAGCTTGGGGTCAGGGGATGAGCAGTTCTTC
- TRBJ2-2 14 - TRBV27 CASQGGIVTGELFF TGTGCCAGCCAGGGAGGTATAGTCACCGGGGAGCTGTTTTTT
- TRBJ1-3 15 - TRBV5-4 CASSGGGYSGNTIYF TGTGCCAGCAGCGGCGGGGGGTACTCTGGAAACACCATATATTTT
- TRBJ1-1 15 once TRBV5-6 CASSLWTGLPAEAFF TGTGCCAGCAGCCTTTGGACTGGCTTGCCGGCTGAAGCTTTCTTT
TRBD1 TRBJ1-6 17 - TRBV5-6 CASSRPKKTGKDSPLHF TGTGCCAGCAGTCGCCCGAAGAAGACAGGGAAGGATTCACCCCTCCACTTT
TRBD1 TRBJ1-6 16 - TRBV18 CASSRATGVSSSPLHF TGTGCCAGCTCACGAGCGACAGGGGTCTCGAGTTCACCCCTCCACTTT
- TRBJ1-5 13 - TRBV30 CAWSERGNQPQHF TGTGCCTGGAGTGAGAGAGGTAATCAGCCCCAGCATTTT
- TRBJ1-1 14 few TRBV19 CASSISLGVTEAFF TGTGCCAGTAGTATTAGTTTAGGGGTTACTGAAGCTTTCTTT
TRBD1 TRBJ1-5 16 - TRBV24-1 CATSDAGQGPNQPQHF TGTGCCACCAGTGATGCGGGACAGGGCCCCAATCAGCCCCAGCATTTT
TRBD1 TRBJ1-5 15 - TRBV29-1 CSVEVEGAGGQPQHF TGCAGCGTTGAAGTAGAGGGGGCGGGGGGTCAGCCCCAGCATTTT
- TRBJ2-3 17 - TRBV30 CAWSPPLTRIPTDTQYF TGTGCCTGGAGTCCCCCCCTAACTAGAATCCCCACAGATACGCAGTATTTT
TRBD1 TRBJ2-3 16 - TRBV11-3 CASSLGQGGHTDTQYF TGTGCCAGCAGCTTAGGACAGGGGGGACACACAGATACGCAGTATTTT
- TRBJ1-2 19 - TRBV5-1 CASSLYSPQGSLQNYGYTF TGCGCCAGCAGCCTCTACTCACCTCAGGGATCCCTACAGAACTATGGCTACACCTTC
- TRBJ1-3 16 few TRBV19 CASSTWHRSSGNTIYF TGTGCCAGTAGTACGTGGCATCGTTCCTCTGGAAACACCATATATTTT
TRBD1 TRBJ1-1 13 - TRBV10-3 CATQGALNTEAFF TGTGCCACACAGGGGGCCTTGAACACTGAAGCTTTCTTT
TRBD2 TRBJ2-3 15 - TRBV7-3 CASSLGLAGGDTQYF TGTGCCAGCAGCTTAGGGCTAGCGGGGGGAGATACGCAGTATTTT
TRBD1 TRBJ1-4 13 few TRBV6-6 CASRGGDREKLFF TGTGCCAGCAGGGGCGGGGACAGGGAAAAACTGTTTTTT
- TRBJ2-5 14 - TRBV30 CAWSGGGGRETQYF TGTGCCTGGAGTGGTGGCGGGGGCCGAGAGACCCAGTACTTC
- TRBJ1-3 18 - TRBV19 CASKYREGIANSGNTIYF TGTGCCAGTAAATACCGGGAAGGCATCGCCAACTCTGGAAACACCATATATTTT
- TRBJ2-1 15 once TRBV14 CASSQGGGFHNEQFF TGTGCCAGCAGCCAGGGGGGTGGGTTCCACAATGAGCAGTTCTTC
TRBD1 TRBJ1-6 17 few TRBV9 CASSVGIFDRGGSPLHF TGTGCCAGCAGCGTTGGTATATTTGACAGGGGAGGATCACCCCTCCACTTT
- TRBJ1-2 14 few TRBV6-1 CASSERVAGEGYTF TGTGCCAGCAGTGAAAGAGTGGCAGGCGAAGGCTACACCTTC
TRBD2 TRBJ2-1 15 - TRBV19 CASSPSAGGIVEQFF TGTGCCAGCTCTCCCTCAGCGGGGGGTATTGTTGAGCAGTTCTTC
TRBD1 TRBJ1-5 17 - TRBV5-8 CASSLWTGGSLNQPQHF TGTGCCAGCAGCTTGTGGACAGGGGGCTCCCTCAATCAGCCCCAGCATTTT
TRBD1 TRBJ2-2 16 - TRBV4-2 CASSQGDRTPTGELFF TGTGCCAGCAGCCAAGGGGACAGGACACCCACCGGGGAGCTGTTTTTT
TRBD1 TRBJ2-7 15 - TRBV11-2 CASSELMGQSYEQYF TGTGCCAGCAGCGAATTGATGGGACAGAGCTACGAGCAGTACTTC
- TRBJ1-5 16 - TRBV6-5 CASSYGVRGLHQPQHF TGTGCCAGCAGTTACGGGGTCAGGGGTCTTCATCAGCCCCAGCATTTT
TRBD1 TRBJ1-1 11 - TRBV20-1 CSARTGGEAFF TGCAGTGCTAGGACAGGGGGCGAAGCTTTCTTT
TRBD2 TRBJ2-5 14 - TRBV13 CASSSGLDGETQYF TGTGCCAGCAGCTCGGGACTAGATGGTGAGACCCAGTACTTC
- TRBJ1-5 12 once TRBV6-5 CASRSGFQPQHF TGTGCCAGCCGATCGGGGTTTCAGCCCCAGCATTTT
- TRBJ1-4 14 - TRBV3-1/TRBV3-2 CASSPQVFGEKLFF TGTGCCAGCAGCCCACAGGTTTTTGGGGAAAAACTGTTTTTT
TRBD1 TRBJ1-1 16 - TRBV6-6 CASSYSRDRGYTEAFF TGTGCCAGCAGTTACTCGAGGGACAGGGGTTACACTGAAGCTTTCTTT
- TRBJ2-1 15 - TRBV6-5 CASTRGKGGYNEQFF TGTGCCAGCACCAGGGGGAAAGGGGGGTACAATGAGCAGTTCTTC
- TRBJ2-2 16 - TRBV18 CASSPYAGANTGELFF TGTGCCAGCTCACCCTATGCAGGGGCGAACACCGGGGAGCTGTTTTTT
TRBD1 TRBJ1-5 13 - TRBV24-1 CARRDRGYQPQHF TGTGCCAGGAGGGACAGGGGATATCAGCCCCAGCATTTT
TRBD1 TRBJ1-2 15 - TRBV14 CASSQVAGTVSGYTF TGTGCCAGCAGCCAAGTAGCAGGGACAGTGTCAGGCTACACCTTC
TRBD2 TRBJ2-3 17 few TRBV5-4 CASSGGTSGGPTDTQYF TGTGCCAGCAGCGGAGGGACTAGCGGGGGCCCCACAGATACGCAGTATTTT
- TRBJ1-2 12 - TRBV13 CASSAATSGYTF TGTGCCAGCAGCGCGGCTACTAGCGGCTACACCTTC
- TRBJ2-3 12 - TRBV5-8 CASSFKTGGQYF TGTGCCAGCAGCTTTAAGACCGGGGGGCAGTATTTT
- TRBJ1-1 14 few TRBV11-1 CASSSYRRDTEAFF TGTGCCAGCAGCTCCTACCGGCGGGACACTGAAGCTTTCTTT
TRBD1 TRBJ1-3 14 - TRBV7-9 CASSWGTGKNTIYF TGTGCCAGCAGCTGGGGGACAGGGAAAAACACCATATATTTT
- TRBJ1-1 15 - TRBV5-1 CASSLVASENTEAFF TGCGCCAGCAGCCTGGTAGCTTCGGAGAACACTGAAGCTTTCTTT
- TRBJ1-5 16 - TRBV5-6 CASSLSTPVSNQPQHF TGTGCCAGCAGCTTAAGTACACCCGTAAGCAATCAGCCCCAGCATTTT
- TRBJ1-4 15 many TRBV6-1 CASSEAYQGFGKLFF TGTGCCAGCAGTGAAGCGTATCAGGGATTTGGAAAACTGTTTTTT